This TCR beta chain was documented in a study of T-cell reconstitution after alpha-beta-depleted transplantation in children. Broader study findings: After transplant, at about two months, alpha-beta T cells were reportedly derived from several hundred expanded graft clones.

In the case of this clonotype: Its cognate antigen is unknown.

The germline V gene encodes CDR1 SQVTM and CDR2 ANQGSEA. The V segment lost 5 bases and the J segment 10 bases; nucleotides outside the gene matches: 11. This CDR3 contains 13 residues. As it was prepared, the TCRbeta library received unique molecular identifiers. One entry per CDR3 protein, called by TCRdb with MiXCR from the PCR reads. The sample lists hundreds of thousands of distinct CDR3 sequences; 15% to 20% were seen once. The gene calls are TRBV29-1 and TRBJ2-4; 7 nucleotides line up with TRBD1. The sample was PBMCs, mostly from graft donor cells, taken 360 days after TCRalphabeta/CD19-depleted stem cell transplant. The source is a boy under two years old who had a stem cell transplant for Wiskott-Aldrich syndrome, so the T cells may come from the graft donor. CDR3 in amino acids: CSVRQGGGKIQYF. CDR3 nucleotide sequence: TGCAGCGTTCGACAGGGTGGAGGAAAGATTCAGTACTTC.